This T cell receptor (beta chain) was recorded in a study of breast tumors, draining lymph nodes, adjacent tissues (TCRdb year 2016). Turning to the overall study: The study compared TCR beta repertoires across tumor, adjacent nontumor tissue and axillary lymph nodes from breast cancer patients. In human breast cancer, the study set out to evaluate how tumor, surrounding tissue and draining lymph node repertoires relate to one another and whether T cells may move between these sites.

Unmatched junction bases come to 24, with V trimmed by 3 bases and J by 15 bases. The CDR3, from cysteine to phenylalanine, totals 18 residues. The sequence is cut down to CDR3 DNA, 54 bases in frame from base 1. The germline V gene encodes CDR1 ENHRY and CDR2 SYGVKD. The paper as a whole reports these results and caveats: In luminal-like breast cancer, tumor and nontumor tissue repertoires resembled each other significantly more than in basal-like breast cancer. The conclusion that tumor T cells originate in lymph nodes was presented as consistent with a hypothesis rather than as directly demonstrated. The data were considered consistent with the idea that most tumor T cells come from the lymph node and then expand in tumor tissue. Tumor T-cell repertoires showed less diversity than lymph node repertoires and more diversity than nontumor tissue repertoires, and tumor T-cell repertoires showed preferential V and J gene usage.

The lymph node samples were taken from the axillary draining lymph nodes of breast cancer patients. Sequencing was carried out with an Illumina HiSeq 2000. Multiplex PCR amplification was used to generate the TCR beta chain libraries. The amplified TCR beta chain products were analyzed by high-throughput sequencing. TCRdb cleaned the public reads at Q25 with fastp, built clones with MiXCR and kept in-frame beta chains. Every entry covers one CDR3 protein and lists the most common genes and DNA from its rows. In this sample the table shows around 170,000 distinct CDR3 sequences, roughly 30% of which occur a single time. The ten largest clones capture 3.5% to 4.5% of the sample. This clonotype was picked up many times. Its cognate antigen has yet to be identified. Per-base qualities were not stored, and no clone one base away is much larger.

The V gene is TRBV10-3 and the J gene is TRBJ1-4; 8 bases in the junction line up with TRBD1. The source of this sequence is a female donor with breast cancer. Some clones in this sample may be carry-over from other donors' samples. The source material was axillary lymph node tissue. The DNA sequence follows: TGTGCCATCAGTGACTACCGGGACAGGCAACCACGGGGGGGTTCCATGTTTTTT. Its protein reads: CAISDYRDRQPRGGSMFF.